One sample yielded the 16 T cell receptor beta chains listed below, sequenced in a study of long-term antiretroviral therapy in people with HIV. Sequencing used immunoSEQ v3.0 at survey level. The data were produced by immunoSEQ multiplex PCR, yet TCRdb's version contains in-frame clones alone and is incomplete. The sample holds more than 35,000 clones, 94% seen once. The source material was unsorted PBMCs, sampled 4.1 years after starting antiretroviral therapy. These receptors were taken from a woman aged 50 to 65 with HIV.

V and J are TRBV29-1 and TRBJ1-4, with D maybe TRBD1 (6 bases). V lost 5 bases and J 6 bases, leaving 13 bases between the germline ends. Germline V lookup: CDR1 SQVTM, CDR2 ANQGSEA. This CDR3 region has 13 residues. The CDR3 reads CSVQGITDEKLFF. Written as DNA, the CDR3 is TGCAGCGTTCAGGGGATTACCGATGAAAAACTGTTTTTT. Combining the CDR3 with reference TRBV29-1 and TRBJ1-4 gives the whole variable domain SAVISQKPSRDICQRGTSLTIQCQVDSQVTMMFWYRQQPGQSLTLIATANQGSEATYESGFVIDKFPISRPNLTFSTLTVSNMSPEDSSIYLCSVQGITDEKLFFGSGTQLSVL.

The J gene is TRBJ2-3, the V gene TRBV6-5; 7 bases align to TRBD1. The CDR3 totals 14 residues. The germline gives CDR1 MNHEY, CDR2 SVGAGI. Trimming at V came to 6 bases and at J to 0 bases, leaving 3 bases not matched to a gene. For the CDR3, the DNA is TGTGCCAGCAGCAGGGGGATTAGCACAGATACGCAGTATTTT. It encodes CASSRGISTDTQYF.

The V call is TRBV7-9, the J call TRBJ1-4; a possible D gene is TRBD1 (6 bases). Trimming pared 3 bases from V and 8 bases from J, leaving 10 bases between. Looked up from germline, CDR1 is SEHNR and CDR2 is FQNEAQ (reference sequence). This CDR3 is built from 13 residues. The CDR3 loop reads CASSFGGGEKLFF. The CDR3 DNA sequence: TGTGCCAGCAGCTTTGGGGGGGGCGAAAAACTGTTTTTT.

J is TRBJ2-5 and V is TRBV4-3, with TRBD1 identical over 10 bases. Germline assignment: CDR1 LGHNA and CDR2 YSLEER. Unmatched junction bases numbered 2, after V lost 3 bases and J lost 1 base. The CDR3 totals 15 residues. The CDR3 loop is CASSQRTGGQETQYF. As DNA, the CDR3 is TGCGCCAGCAGCCAGCGGACAGGGGGCCAAGAGACCCAGTACTTC.

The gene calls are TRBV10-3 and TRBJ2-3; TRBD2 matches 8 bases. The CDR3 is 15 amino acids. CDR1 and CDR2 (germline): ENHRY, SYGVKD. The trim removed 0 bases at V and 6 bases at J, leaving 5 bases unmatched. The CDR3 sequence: CAISESGTRGDTQYF. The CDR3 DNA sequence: TGTGCCATCAGTGAGTCCGGGACTAGAGGGGATACGCAGTATTTT.

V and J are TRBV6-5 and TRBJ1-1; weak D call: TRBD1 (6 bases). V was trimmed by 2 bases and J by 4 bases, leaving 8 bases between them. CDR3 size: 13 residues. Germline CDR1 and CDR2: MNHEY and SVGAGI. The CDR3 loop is CASSYGQSTEAFF. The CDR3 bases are TGTGCCAGCAGTTACGGACAGAGCACTGAAGCTTTCTTT.

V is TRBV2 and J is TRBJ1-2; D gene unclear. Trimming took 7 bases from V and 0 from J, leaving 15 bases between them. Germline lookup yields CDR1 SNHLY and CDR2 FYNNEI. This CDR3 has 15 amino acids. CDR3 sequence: CASKTSWAANYGYTF. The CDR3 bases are TGTGCCAGCAAAACTTCTTGGGCGGCTAACTATGGCTACACCTTC.

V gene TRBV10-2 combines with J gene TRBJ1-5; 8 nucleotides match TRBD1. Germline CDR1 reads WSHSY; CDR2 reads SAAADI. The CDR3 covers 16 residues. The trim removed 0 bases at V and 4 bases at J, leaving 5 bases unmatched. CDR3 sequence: CASSESTGARNQPQHF. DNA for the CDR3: TGCGCCAGCAGTGAGTCGACAGGGGCGAGAAATCAGCCCCAGCATTTT.

CDR3 sequence (DNA): TGTGCCAGCAGTATAGGGGGTGGTGGGGTACTCTACAATGAGCAGTTCTTC. It codes for CASSIGGGGVLYNEQFF. The V and J genes are TRBV7-3 and TRBJ2-1; possible D gene TRBD1, 6 bases. The CDR3 consists of 17 residues. The germline CDR1 and CDR2 sequences are SGHTA and FQGTGA. Between the trimmed V and J ends, which lost 6 bases and 3 bases, there was a span of 21 bases.

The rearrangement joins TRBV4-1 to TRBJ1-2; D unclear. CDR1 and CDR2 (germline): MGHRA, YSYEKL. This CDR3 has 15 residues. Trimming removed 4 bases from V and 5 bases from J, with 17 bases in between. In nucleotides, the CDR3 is TGCGCCAGCAGCCTCCGGACCAGTGATAATTATGGCTACACCTTC. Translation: CASSLRTSDNYGYTF.

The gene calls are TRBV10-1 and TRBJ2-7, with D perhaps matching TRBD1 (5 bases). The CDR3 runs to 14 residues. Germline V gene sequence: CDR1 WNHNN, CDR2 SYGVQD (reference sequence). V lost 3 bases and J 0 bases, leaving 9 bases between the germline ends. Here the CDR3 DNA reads TGCGCCAGCAGTGAAGGGGTAGGCTCCTACGAGCAGTACTTC. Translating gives CASSEGVGSYEQYF.

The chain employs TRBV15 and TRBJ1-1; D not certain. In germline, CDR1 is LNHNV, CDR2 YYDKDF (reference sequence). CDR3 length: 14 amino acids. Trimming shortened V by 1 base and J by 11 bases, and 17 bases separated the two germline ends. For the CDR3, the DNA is TGTGCCACCAGCAGAGGTAAGGCCGAACTGGGGGCTTTCTTT. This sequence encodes CATSRGKAELGAFF.

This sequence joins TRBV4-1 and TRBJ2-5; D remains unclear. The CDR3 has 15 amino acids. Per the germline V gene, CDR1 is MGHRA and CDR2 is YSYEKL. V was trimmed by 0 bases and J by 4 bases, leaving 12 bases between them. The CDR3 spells CASSQERHRLETQYF. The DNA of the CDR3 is TGCGCCAGCAGCCAAGAGCGGCACAGACTAGAGACCCAGTACTTC.

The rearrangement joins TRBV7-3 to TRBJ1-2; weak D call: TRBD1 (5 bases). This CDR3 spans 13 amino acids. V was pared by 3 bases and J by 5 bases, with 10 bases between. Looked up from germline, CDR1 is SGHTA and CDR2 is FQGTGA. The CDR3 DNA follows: TGTGCCAGCAGCTTTGGGACGGGATATGGCTACACCTTC. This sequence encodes CASSFGTGYGYTF.

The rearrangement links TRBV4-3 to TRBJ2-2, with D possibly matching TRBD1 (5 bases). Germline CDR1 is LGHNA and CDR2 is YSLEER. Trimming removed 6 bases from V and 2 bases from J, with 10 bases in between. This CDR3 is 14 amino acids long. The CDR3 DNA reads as TGCGCCAGCAGATCGACAGTTAACACCGGGGAGCTGTTTTTT. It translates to CASRSTVNTGELFF.

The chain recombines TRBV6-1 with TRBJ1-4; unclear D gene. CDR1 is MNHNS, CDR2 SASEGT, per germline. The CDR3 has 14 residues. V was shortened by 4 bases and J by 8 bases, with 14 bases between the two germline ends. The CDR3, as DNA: TGTGCCAGCAGTGGCGCGGGGTTAGGAGAAAAACTGTTTTTT. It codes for CASSGAGLGEKLFF.